This T cell receptor beta chain came from a study of blood T cell repertoires in COVID-19. Study as a whole: COVID-19 samples from acute and convalescent phases originated in the United States, Italy and Spain.

In the authors' workflow: Estimation of nucleated cell counts relied on the amplification of reference gene primers. Repertoires were generated with immunoSEQ multiplex PCR, while TCRdb's copy carries only in-frame clones and drops some. The D gene and trimming were derived from the DNA, and the V and J assignments and clone size from that table. Of tens of thousands of clones listed, 82% were seen once; the top ten hold 4% to 5%. The CDR3 is 17 amino acids. Looked up from germline, CDR1 is GTSNPN and CDR2 is SVGIG (reference sequence). V gave up 4 bases and J gave up 0 bases; unmatched junction bases: 5. This clone was recorded only once.

The specimen sequenced was peripheral blood. The TCR comes from a woman aged 55-70 years with acute or convalescent COVID-19. The chain has TRBV30 and TRBJ2-2, with 13 bases aligning to TRBD2. The CDR3 nucleotides read TGTGCCTGGAACGGACTAGCGGGAGACGCGAACACCGGGGAGCTGTTTTTT. It yields the protein CAWNGLAGDANTGELFF.